This T cell receptor (beta chain) appears in the sequencing data of a study of T cells in Graves' hyperthyroidism and ophthalmopathy. This clonotype was detected many times. Its antigen is still unknown. The J segment lost 5 bases and the V segment lost 6 bases, leaving 13 bases of the junction unmatched. The CDR3 spans 16 residues. Findings and limits, study-wide: Within blood appeared most thyroid clonotypes that had expanded above 0.001.

At least 3 on the Clinical Activity Score was recorded for ophthalmopathy patients, who also had NOSPECS grade at least 4 and duration under 3 months. Clinical symptoms, serum thyroxine and TRAb, thyroid ultrasound and orbital computed tomography together formed the diagnostic basis. Amplified TCR beta CDR3 regions derived from RNA transcripts. The study used the HTBI primer set for a first-round RT-PCR of the TCR CDR3. TCRdb called the multiplex PCR reads again in MiXCR, with one record for every CDR3 protein. This table holds roughly 500,000 distinct CDR3 sequences, approximately 23% found once. This sequence joins TRBV12-3 or TRBV12-4 and TRBJ2-1; 7 nucleotides line up with TRBD2. What was sequenced was blood. The TCR originated in an older woman with Graves' ophthalmopathy. The CDR3 loop is CASSPIRSGTDNEQFF. CDR3 DNA sequence: TGTGCCAGCAGCCCCATCCGAAGCGGGACGGACAATGAGCAGTTCTTC.